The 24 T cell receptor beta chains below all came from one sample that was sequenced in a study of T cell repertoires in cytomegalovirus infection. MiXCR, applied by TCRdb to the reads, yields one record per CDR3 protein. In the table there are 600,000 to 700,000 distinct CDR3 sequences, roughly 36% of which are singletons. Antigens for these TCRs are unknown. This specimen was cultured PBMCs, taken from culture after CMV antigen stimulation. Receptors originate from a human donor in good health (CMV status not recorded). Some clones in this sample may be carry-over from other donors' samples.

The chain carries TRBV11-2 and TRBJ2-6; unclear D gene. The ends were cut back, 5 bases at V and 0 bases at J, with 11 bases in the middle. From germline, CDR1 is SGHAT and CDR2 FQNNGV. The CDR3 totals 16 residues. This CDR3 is CASSPRPLSGANVLTF. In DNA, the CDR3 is TGTGCCAGCAGCCCCCGCCCGCTCTCTGGGGCCAACGTCCTGACTTTC. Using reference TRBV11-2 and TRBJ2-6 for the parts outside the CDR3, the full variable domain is EAGVAQSPRYKIIEKRQSVAFWCNPISGHATLYWYQQILGQGPKLLIQFQNNGVVDDSQLPKDRFSAERLKGVDSTLKIQPAKLEDSAVYLCASSPRPLSGANVLTFGAGSRLTVL.

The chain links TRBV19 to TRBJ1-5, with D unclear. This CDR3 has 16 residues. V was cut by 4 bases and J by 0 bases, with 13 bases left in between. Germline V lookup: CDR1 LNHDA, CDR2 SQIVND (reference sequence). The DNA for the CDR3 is TGTGCCAGTAGTACGTCTGGCCTCTATAGCAATCAGCCCCAGCATTTT. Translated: CASSTSGLYSNQPQHF.

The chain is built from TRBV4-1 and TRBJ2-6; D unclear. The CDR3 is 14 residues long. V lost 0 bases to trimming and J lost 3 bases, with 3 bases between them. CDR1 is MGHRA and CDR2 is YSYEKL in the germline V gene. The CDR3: CASSQERGANVLTF. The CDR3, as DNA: TGCGCCAGCAGCCAAGAACGTGGGGCCAACGTCCTGACTTTC.

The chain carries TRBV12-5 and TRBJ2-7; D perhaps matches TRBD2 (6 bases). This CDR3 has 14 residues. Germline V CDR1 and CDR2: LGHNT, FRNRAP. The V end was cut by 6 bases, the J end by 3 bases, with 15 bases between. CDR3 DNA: TGTGCTAGTGGCCCCCATGGGGGAGGCTACGAGCAGTACTTC. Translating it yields CASGPHGGGYEQYF.

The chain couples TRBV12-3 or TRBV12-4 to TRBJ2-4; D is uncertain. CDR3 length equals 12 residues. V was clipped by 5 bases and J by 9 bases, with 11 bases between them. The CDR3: CASSPTPGIQYF. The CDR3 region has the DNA TGTGCCAGCAGTCCCACGCCGGGCATTCAGTACTTC.

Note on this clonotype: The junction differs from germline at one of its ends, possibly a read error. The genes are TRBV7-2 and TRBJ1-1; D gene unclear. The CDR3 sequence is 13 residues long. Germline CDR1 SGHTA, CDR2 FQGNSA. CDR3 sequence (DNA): TGTGCCAGCGGCTTAGCAGGTCGGTTTGAAGCTTTCTTT. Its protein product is CASGLAGRFEAFF.

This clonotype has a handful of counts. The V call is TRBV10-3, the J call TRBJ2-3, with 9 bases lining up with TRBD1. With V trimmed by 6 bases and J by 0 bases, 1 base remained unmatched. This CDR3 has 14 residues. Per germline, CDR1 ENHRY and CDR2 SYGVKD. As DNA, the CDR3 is TGTGCCATCAGGGGGACAGGGAGCACAGATACGCAGTATTTT. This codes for CAIRGTGSTDTQYF.

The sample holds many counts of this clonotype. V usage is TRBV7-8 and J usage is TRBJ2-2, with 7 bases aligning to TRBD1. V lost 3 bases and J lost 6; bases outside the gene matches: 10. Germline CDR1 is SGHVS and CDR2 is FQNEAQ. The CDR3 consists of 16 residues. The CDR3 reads CASSLQGELMAGELFF. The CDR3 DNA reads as TGTGCCAGCAGCTTGCAGGGGGAATTGATGGCCGGGGAGCTGTTTTTT.

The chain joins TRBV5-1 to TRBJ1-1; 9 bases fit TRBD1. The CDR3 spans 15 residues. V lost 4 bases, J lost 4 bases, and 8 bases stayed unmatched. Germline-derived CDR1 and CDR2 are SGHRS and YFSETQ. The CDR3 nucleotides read TGCGCCAGCAGCCTGGGACAGGGTCTGGTCACTGAAGCTTTCTTT. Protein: CASSLGQGLVTEAFF.

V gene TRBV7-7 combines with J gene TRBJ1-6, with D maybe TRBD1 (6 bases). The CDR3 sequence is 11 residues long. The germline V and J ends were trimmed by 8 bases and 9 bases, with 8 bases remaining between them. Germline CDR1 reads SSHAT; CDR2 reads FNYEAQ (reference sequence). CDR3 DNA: TGTGCCAGCTCGGGGGCTTCACCCCTCCACTTT. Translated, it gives CASSGASPLHF.

The CDR3 sequence is CASSLAQDTQYF. CDR3 DNA sequence: TGTGCCAGCAGCTTAGCGCAAGATACGCAGTATTTT. This chain connects TRBV7-2 to TRBJ2-3; D not resolved. V shed 0 bases and J shed 5 bases, with 3 bases lying between them. There are 12 residues in the CDR3. Germline V CDR1 and CDR2: SGHTA, FQGNSA.

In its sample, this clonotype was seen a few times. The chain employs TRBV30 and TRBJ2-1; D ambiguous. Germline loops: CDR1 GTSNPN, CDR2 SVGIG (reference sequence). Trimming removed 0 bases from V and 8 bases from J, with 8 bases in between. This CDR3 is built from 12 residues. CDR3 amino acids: CAWSVIGDEQFF. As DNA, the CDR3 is TGTGCCTGGAGTGTAATTGGAGATGAGCAGTTCTTC. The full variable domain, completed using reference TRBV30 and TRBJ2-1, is SQTIHQWPATLVQPVGSPLSLECTVEGTSNPNLYWYRQAAGRGLQLLFYSVGIGQISSEVPQNLSASRPQDRQFILSSKKLLLSDSGFYLCAWSVIGDEQFFGPGTRLTVL.

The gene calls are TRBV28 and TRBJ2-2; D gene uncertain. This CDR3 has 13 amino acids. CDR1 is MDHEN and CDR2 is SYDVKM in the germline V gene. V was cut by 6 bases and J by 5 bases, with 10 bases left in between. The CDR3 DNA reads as TGTGCCAGCAGAATTGGCGCTACCGGGGAGCTGTTTTTT. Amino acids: CASRIGATGELFF.

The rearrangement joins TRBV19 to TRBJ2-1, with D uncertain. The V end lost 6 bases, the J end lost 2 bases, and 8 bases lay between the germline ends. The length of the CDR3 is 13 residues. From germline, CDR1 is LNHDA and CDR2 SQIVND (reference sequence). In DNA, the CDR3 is TGTGCCAGTAGCCGACGGGCCTACAATGAGCAGTTCTTC. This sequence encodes CASSRRAYNEQFF. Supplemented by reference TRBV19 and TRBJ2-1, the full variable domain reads DGGITQSPKYLFRKEGQNVTLSCEQNLNHDAMYWYRQDPGQGLRLIYYSQIVNDFQKGDIAEGYSVSREKKESFPLTVTSAQKNPTAFYLCASSRRAYNEQFFGPGTRLTVL.

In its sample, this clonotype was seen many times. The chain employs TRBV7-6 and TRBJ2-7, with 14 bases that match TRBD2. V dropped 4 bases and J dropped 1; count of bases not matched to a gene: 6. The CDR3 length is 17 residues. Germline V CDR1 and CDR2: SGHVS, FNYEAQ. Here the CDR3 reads CASSSRLAGGFSYEQYF. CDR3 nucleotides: TGTGCCAGCAGCTCCCGACTAGCGGGGGGGTTTTCCTACGAGCAGTACTTC.

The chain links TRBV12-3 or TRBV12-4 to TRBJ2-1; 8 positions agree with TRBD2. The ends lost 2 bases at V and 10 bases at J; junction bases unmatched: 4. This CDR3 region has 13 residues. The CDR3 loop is CASSLSAGGEQFF. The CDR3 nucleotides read TGTGCCAGCAGTTTATCGGCGGGAGGCGAGCAGTTCTTC.

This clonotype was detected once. The CDR3 is CASNGGHSNQPQHF. The CDR3 region has the DNA TGTGCCAGCAATGGGGGACATAGCAATCAGCCCCAGCATTTT. The chain links TRBV28 to TRBJ1-5, with D possibly TRBD1 on 6 matching bases. The CDR3 is 14 residues long. The V gene's germline CDR1 is MDHEN and CDR2 SYDVKM. The germline V and J ends were trimmed by 7 bases and 0 bases, with 10 bases remaining between them.

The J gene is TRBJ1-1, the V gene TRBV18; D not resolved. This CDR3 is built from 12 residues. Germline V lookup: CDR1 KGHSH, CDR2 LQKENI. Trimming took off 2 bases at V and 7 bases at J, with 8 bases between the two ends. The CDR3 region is CASSPGSLEAFF. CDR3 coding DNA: TGTGCCAGCTCACCAGGCAGCCTTGAAGCTTTCTTT.

The CDR3 DNA reads as TGTGCCAGCAGCCCCTATGGGGCCACCCGTTTTGGGGCCAACGTCCTGACTTTC. Its protein product is CASSPYGATRFGANVLTF. The genes are TRBV5-6 and TRBJ2-6, with D possibly matching TRBD1 (5 bases). The CDR3 has 18 residues. Trimming took 4 bases from V and 3 from J, leaving 20 bases between them. From germline, CDR1 is SGHDT and CDR2 YYEEEE. Using reference TRBV5-6 and TRBJ2-6 for the parts outside the CDR3, the full variable domain is DAGVTQSPTHLIKTRGQQVTLRCSPKSGHDTVSWYQQALGQGPQFIFQYYEEEERQRGNFPDRFSGHQFPNYSSELNVNALLLGDSALYLCASSPYGATRFGANVLTFGAGSRLTVL.

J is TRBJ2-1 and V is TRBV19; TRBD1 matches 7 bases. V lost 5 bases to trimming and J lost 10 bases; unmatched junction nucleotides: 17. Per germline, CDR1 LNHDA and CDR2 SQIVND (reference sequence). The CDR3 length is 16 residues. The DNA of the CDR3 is TGTGCCAGTAGTCCCCGGGCCCTAGGATCGGGACAGGAGCAGTTCTTC. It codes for CASSPRALGSGQEQFF.

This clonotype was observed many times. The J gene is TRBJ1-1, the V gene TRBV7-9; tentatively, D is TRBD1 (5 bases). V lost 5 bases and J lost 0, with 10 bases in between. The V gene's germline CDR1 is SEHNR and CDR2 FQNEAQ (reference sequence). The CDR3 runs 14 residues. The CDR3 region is CASSGRVVNTEAFF. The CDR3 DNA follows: TGTGCCAGCAGCGGCAGGGTGGTGAACACTGAAGCTTTCTTT.

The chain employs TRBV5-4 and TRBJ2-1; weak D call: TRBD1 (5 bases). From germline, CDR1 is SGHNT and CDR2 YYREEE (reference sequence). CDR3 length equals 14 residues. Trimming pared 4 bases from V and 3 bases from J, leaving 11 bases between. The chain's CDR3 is CASSLRTLYNEQFF. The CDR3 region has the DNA TGTGCCAGCAGCCTCAGGACACTCTACAATGAGCAGTTCTTC.

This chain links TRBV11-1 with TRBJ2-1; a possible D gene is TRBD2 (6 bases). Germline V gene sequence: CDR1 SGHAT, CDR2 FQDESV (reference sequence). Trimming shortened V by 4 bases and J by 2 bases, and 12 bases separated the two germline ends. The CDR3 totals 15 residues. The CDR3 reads CASSSSATAYNEQFF. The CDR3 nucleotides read TGTGCCAGCAGCTCTAGCGCCACAGCCTACAATGAGCAGTTCTTC. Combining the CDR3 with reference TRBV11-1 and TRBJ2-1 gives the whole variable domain EAEVAQSPRYKITEKSQAVAFWCDPISGHATLYWYRQILGQGPELLVQFQDESVVDDSQLPKDRFSAERLKGVDSTLKIQPAELGDSAMYLCASSSSATAYNEQFFGPGTRLTVL.

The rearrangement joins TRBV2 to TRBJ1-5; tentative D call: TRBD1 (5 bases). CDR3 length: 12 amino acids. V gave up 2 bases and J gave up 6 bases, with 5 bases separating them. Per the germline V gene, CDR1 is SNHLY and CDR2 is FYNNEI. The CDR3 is CASSEQGQPQHF. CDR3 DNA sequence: TGTGCCAGCAGTGAACAGGGTCAGCCCCAGCATTTT.